A single sample gave rise to the 30 T cell receptor beta chains below, sequenced in a study of neurological immune-mediated disorders. In TCRdb, the 5' RACE reads were re-called with MiXCR into one record per CDR3 protein. The data show 18,000 or so distinct CDR3 sequences, with around 15% seen just once and less than 9.5% held by the top ten. Material: CD4+ T cells from blood. The receptors here all came from a woman aged 60-70 years with HTLV-1-associated myelopathy (HAM/TSP).

This clonotype was found many times. The chain is built from TRBV5-1 and TRBJ1-1; the D is unclear. V shed 3 bases and J shed 3 bases, with 15 bases lying between them. The CDR3 extends over 15 amino acids. Germline V lookup: CDR1 SGHRS, CDR2 YFSETQ. The CDR3 protein is CASSSPDWGYTEAFF. For the CDR3, the DNA is TGCGCCAGCAGCTCTCCTGACTGGGGATACACTGAAGCTTTCTTT. Looking up the rest from reference TRBV5-1 and TRBJ1-1 gives the full variable domain: KAGVTQTPRYLIKTRGQQVTLSCSPISGHRSVSWYQQTPGQGLQFLFEYFSETQRNKGNFPGRFSGRQFSNSRSEMNVSTLELGDSALYLCASSSPDWGYTEAFFGQGTRLTVV.

This clonotype showed up many times. J is TRBJ1-1 and V is TRBV9; D not certain. Germline lookup yields CDR1 SGDLS and CDR2 YYNGEE. Trimming pared 0 bases from V and 4 bases from J, leaving 10 bases between. This CDR3 comprises 14 residues. The CDR3 sequence is CASSVGSASTEAFF. The CDR3 DNA reads as TGTGCCAGCAGCGTAGGCAGCGCGAGCACTGAAGCTTTCTTT. Using reference TRBV9 and TRBJ1-1 for the parts outside the CDR3, the full variable domain is DSGVTQTPKHLITATGQRVTLRCSPRSGDLSVYWYQQSLDQGLQFLIQYYNGEERAKGNILERFSAQQFPDLHSELNLSSLELGDSALYFCASSVGSASTEAFFGQGTRLTVV.

This clonotype was counted ten times or more. The chain couples TRBV12-3 or TRBV12-4 to TRBJ1-3; no firm D call. The CDR3 totals 15 residues. The ends were cut back, 3 bases at V and 0 bases at J, with 9 bases in the middle. The CDR3 bases are TGTGCCAGCAGTTTGGGTGCGGCCTCTGGAAACACCATATATTTT. Translated: CASSLGAASGNTIYF.

This clonotype was seen at least ten times. The V and J genes are TRBV20-1 and TRBJ2-1, with 7 bases identical to TRBD2. V gave up 2 bases and J gave up 5 bases; unmatched junction bases: 9. CDR3 size: 15 residues. The germline gives CDR1 DFQATT, CDR2 SNEGSKA (reference sequence). The CDR3 sequence is CSARPLGGSHNEQFF. The CDR3 DNA is TGCAGTGCTAGACCCCTGGGGGGGTCCCACAATGAGCAGTTCTTC.

In its sample, this clonotype was seen many times. The rearrangement uses TRBV20-1 and TRBJ2-3, with 12 bases aligning to TRBD2. V was pared by 5 bases and J by 1 base, with 4 bases of the junction left unmatched. The CDR3 spans 15 residues. CDR1 DFQATT and CDR2 SNEGSKA come from the germline V gene (reference sequence). The CDR3 loop reads CSASSGGAGTDTQYF. CDR3 DNA sequence: TGCAGTGCTTCTAGCGGGGGGGCCGGCACAGATACGCAGTATTTT.

This clonotype has only a few counts. V and J are TRBV7-2 and TRBJ2-3; D is uncertain. The length of the CDR3 is 14 residues. Germline V gene lookup returns CDR1 SGHTA and CDR2 FQGNSA. V lost 5 bases and J lost 1, with 10 bases in between. CDR3 amino acids: CASSPGSGTDTQYF. The CDR3 region has the DNA TGTGCCAGCAGCCCCGGATCAGGCACAGATACGCAGTATTTT.

This clonotype was counted many times. CDR3 nucleotides: TGCAGTGCTAGAAAGACTAGCGGGAGAGGCCGTGAGCAGTTCTTC. It translates to CSARKTSGRGREQFF. This chain joins TRBV20-1 and TRBJ2-1; 12 bases are a match to TRBD2. V lost 2 bases, J lost 9 bases, and 8 bases stayed unmatched. Per the germline V gene, CDR1 is DFQATT and CDR2 is SNEGSKA (reference sequence). CDR3 size: 15 residues.

CDR3 DNA: TGTGCCAGTAGCCTGGGGAAGGAGACTGGCTACACCTTC. It specifies CASSLGKETGYTF. This rearrangement joins TRBV7-2 to TRBJ1-2; D is unresolved. Germline V CDR1 and CDR2: SGHTA, FQGNSA. This CDR3 comprises 13 residues. Trimming removed 9 bases at V and 7 bases at J, with 18 bases between. Looking up the rest from reference TRBV7-2 and TRBJ1-2 gives the full variable domain: GAGVSQSPSNKVTEKGKDVELRCDPISGHTALYWYRQSLGQGLEFLIYFQGNSAPDKSGLPSDRFSAERTGGSVSTLTIQRTQQEDSAVYLCASSLGKETGYTFGSGTRLTVV.

This clonotype has at least ten counts. The rearrangement uses TRBV15 and TRBJ1-5, with unresolved D. Germline V gene data show CDR1 as LNHNV and CDR2 as YYDKDF (reference sequence). V shed 0 bases and J shed 6 bases, with 3 bases lying between them. The CDR3 extends over 12 amino acids. CDR3 amino acids: CATSRDLQPQHF. The CDR3 coding sequence is TGTGCCACCAGCAGAGATCTTCAGCCCCAGCATTTT.

The sample holds many counts of this clonotype. The chain employs TRBV6-2 or TRBV6-3 and TRBJ1-2; unclear D gene. Germline V gene data show CDR1 as MNHEY and CDR2 as SVGEGT. This CDR3 region has 15 residues. The V end lost 4 bases, the J end lost 0 bases, and 12 bases lay between the germline ends. This CDR3 reads CASSFHGVSNYGYTF. In DNA, the CDR3 is TGTGCCAGCAGTTTTCATGGGGTTTCTAACTATGGCTACACCTTC.

The sample holds many counts of this clonotype. The rearrangement uses TRBV20-1 and TRBJ1-3; possible D gene TRBD1, 6 bases. The V and J ends lost 0 bases and 2 bases respectively, with 14 bases between them. CDR3 length: 16 amino acids. Looked up from germline, CDR1 is DFQATT and CDR2 is SNEGSKA (reference sequence). This CDR3 is CSARDRGEGAGNTIYF. The CDR3 bases are TGCAGTGCTAGAGATCGAGGAGAGGGGGCTGGAAACACCATATATTTT.

This clonotype was detected only a few times. The chain links TRBV18 to TRBJ2-7; 8 nucleotides agree with TRBD1. V lost 6 bases to trimming and J lost 5 bases; unmatched junction nucleotides: 12. The CDR3 sequence is 15 residues long. Germline loops: CDR1 KGHSH, CDR2 LQKENI. CDR3 sequence reads: CASSQSGQGGDEQYF. The CDR3 bases are TGTGCCAGCTCCCAGAGTGGACAGGGAGGAGACGAGCAGTACTTC.

Ten or more counts support this clonotype. The rearrangement joins TRBV6-2 or TRBV6-3 to TRBJ2-1; 10 nucleotides line up with TRBD2. The V segment lost 6 bases and the J segment 5 bases; nucleotides outside the gene matches: 7. Germline V CDR1 and CDR2: MNHEY, SVGEGT. The CDR3 is 15 amino acids. CDR3 sequence: CASSPGTSEDNEQFF. Written as DNA, the CDR3 is TGTGCCAGCAGCCCCGGGACTAGCGAGGACAATGAGCAGTTCTTC.

This clonotype was observed at least ten times. This chain links TRBV6-1 with TRBJ1-1; D unclear. The V and J ends lost 7 bases and 6 bases respectively, with 15 bases between them. CDR1 MNHNS and CDR2 SASEGT come from the germline V gene. The CDR3 totals 13 residues. As DNA, the CDR3 is TGTGCCAGCAATCAAGGGAATGACGCTGAAGCTTTCTTT. Translation: CASNQGNDAEAFF.

This clonotype appeared many times. The chain is built from TRBV20-1 and TRBJ2-1; tentatively, D is TRBD1 or TRBD2 (6 bases each). The germline V gene has CDR1 DFQATT and CDR2 SNEGSKA (reference sequence). The CDR3 consists of 16 residues. Trimming cost V 0 bases and J 2 bases, with 14 bases left between them. The CDR3 region is CSARDVRGGTYNEQFF. As DNA, the CDR3 is TGCAGTGCTAGAGATGTCAGGGGCGGGACCTACAATGAGCAGTTCTTC.

In its sample, this clonotype was seen many times. The CDR3 region has the DNA TGTGCCAGCAGCTTAGGGACAGGGCCGGGCGAGCAGTACTTC. This translates into CASSLGTGPGEQYF. This chain links TRBV7-2 with TRBJ2-7; TRBD1 agrees at 8 bases. This CDR3 is built from 14 residues. CDR1 is SGHTA and CDR2 is FQGNSA in the germline V gene. V lost 1 base to trimming and J lost 6 bases; unmatched junction nucleotides: 5.

This clonotype was counted only a few times. The rearrangement joins TRBV7-9 to TRBJ1-2; the match to TRBD1 covers 9 bases. The CDR3 has 15 residues. Germline trimming cut 5 bases from V and 8 bases from J; bases unmatched to any gene: 12. CDR1 and CDR2 (germline): SEHNR, FQNEAQ (reference sequence). CDR3 sequence (DNA): TGTGCCAGCAGCCCCCGGACAGGGGTTATGCTGGGCTACACCTTC. Residues: CASSPRTGVMLGYTF.

This clonotype was detected ten times or more. The chain uses TRBV7-8 and TRBJ2-1; tentative D call: TRBD1 (6 bases). CDR3 length equals 14 residues. Germline values: CDR1 SGHVS, CDR2 FQNEAQ. The germline V and J ends were trimmed by 6 bases and 7 bases, with 16 bases remaining between them. CDR3: CASRGGTGNNEQFF. The CDR3 bases are TGTGCCAGCAGAGGAGGAACAGGGAATAATGAGCAGTTCTTC.

This clonotype was counted only a few times. DNA of the CDR3: TGTGCCATCCTGTACAGATATAATGAAAAACTGTTTTTT. Protein product: CAILYRYNEKLFF. This chain links TRBV6-6 with TRBJ1-4; no definite D call. The ends were cut back, 10 bases at V and 4 bases at J, with 13 bases in the middle. CDR1 and CDR2 (germline): MNHNY, SVGAGI (reference sequence). This CDR3 comprises 13 residues.

This clonotype was seen at least ten times. This chain connects TRBV10-2 to TRBJ1-1; 10 nucleotides agree with TRBD1. V dropped 4 bases and J dropped 1; count of bases not matched to a gene: 6. The CDR3 has 16 amino acids. Germline V lookup: CDR1 WSHSY, CDR2 SAAADI. The CDR3, as DNA: TGCGCCAGCAGTGGGACCCGGGACAGGGGGAACACTGAAGCTTTCTTT. Residues: CASSGTRDRGNTEAFF.

This clonotype was counted many times. The chain links TRBV5-1 to TRBJ1-2; D is ambiguous. Trimming took off 1 base at V and 5 bases at J, with 18 bases between the two ends. CDR1 is SGHRS, CDR2 YFSETQ, per germline. The CDR3 contains 16 residues. The CDR3 nucleotides read TGCGCCAGCAGCTTGCTCGGGAGTCCGGATTTATATGGCTACACCTTC. As protein: CASSLLGSPDLYGYTF. Looking up the rest from reference TRBV5-1 and TRBJ1-2 gives the full variable domain: KAGVTQTPRYLIKTRGQQVTLSCSPISGHRSVSWYQQTPGQGLQFLFEYFSETQRNKGNFPGRFSGRQFSNSRSEMNVSTLELGDSALYLCASSLLGSPDLYGYTFGSGTRLTVV.

The table lists this clonotype with many counts. The chain uses TRBV20-1 and TRBJ1-5, with D uncertain. Between the trimmed V and J ends, which lost 5 bases and 3 bases, there was a span of 14 bases. The CDR3 sequence is 14 residues long. Germline V lookup: CDR1 DFQATT, CDR2 SNEGSKA (reference sequence). The CDR3 here is CSASLGYFNQPQHF. CDR3 coding DNA: TGCAGTGCTTCCCTCGGATATTTCAATCAGCCCCAGCATTTT.

This clonotype was detected ten times or more. V gene TRBV10-3 combines with J gene TRBJ1-6, with 7 bases aligning to TRBD1. The CDR3 runs 15 residues. CDR1 ENHRY and CDR2 SYGVKD come from the germline V gene. V gave up 0 bases and J gave up 10 bases; unmatched junction bases: 6. Written as DNA, the CDR3 is TGTGCCATCAGTGAGTCGGGGGCAGGGGGATCACCCCTCCACTTT. Residues: CAISESGAGGSPLHF.

The sample holds many counts of this clonotype. The DNA for the CDR3 is TGCGCCAGCAGCGATTCAAAACGGGGGGGCAGGGACGAGCAGTACTTC. Its translation is CASSDSKRGGRDEQYF. The chain employs TRBV5-1 and TRBJ2-7; 8 bases agree with TRBD2. Germline V gives CDR1 SGHRS, CDR2 YFSETQ. The CDR3 has 16 residues. Trimming at V came to 4 bases and at J to 5 bases, leaving 14 bases not matched to a gene.

This clonotype has ten or more counts. The chain employs TRBV29-1 and TRBJ1-1; no firm D call. V was pared by 5 bases and J by 0 bases, with 10 bases between. This CDR3 is built from 13 residues. Per the germline V gene, CDR1 is SQVTM and CDR2 is ANQGSEA. DNA for the CDR3: TGCAGCGTTCTTTCTTCGATGAACACTGAAGCTTTCTTT. Translation: CSVLSSMNTEAFF.

This clonotype appeared many times. The rearrangement joins TRBV10-3 to TRBJ2-6; TRBD1 or TRBD2 may be the D gene (5 bases each). The CDR3 totals 20 residues. V was trimmed by 0 bases and J by 0 bases, leaving 18 bases between them. CDR1 and CDR2 (germline): ENHRY, SYGVKD. The CDR3 DNA follows: TGTGCCATCAGTGAGTCAACCGCCCAGGGAGAGTACTCTGGGGCCAACGTCCTGACTTTC. Its translation is CAISESTAQGEYSGANVLTF.

This clonotype was counted at least ten times. This chain uses TRBV20-1 with TRBJ1-3; the D is unclear. Germline loops: CDR1 DFQATT, CDR2 SNEGSKA (reference sequence). The CDR3 sequence is 19 residues long. Trimming removed 0 bases from V and 0 bases from J, with 21 bases in between. DNA for the CDR3: TGCAGTGCTAGAGATCTGTACAGTTTGTCACTAGGCTCTGGAAACACCATATATTTT. Protein: CSARDLYSLSLGSGNTIYF.

This clonotype was observed many times. This rearrangement joins TRBV12-3 or TRBV12-4 to TRBJ2-6; 11 bases fit TRBD1. With 5 bases clipped from V and 1 base from J, the junction kept 4 bases outside the gene matches. There are 17 residues in the CDR3. CDR3 loop: CASSPGQGESGANVLTF. CDR3 coding DNA: TGTGCCAGCAGTCCGGGACAGGGGGAGTCTGGGGCCAACGTCCTGACTTTC.

This clonotype came up many times. The rearrangement joins TRBV7-9 to TRBJ2-5; 10 positions agree with TRBD1. The CDR3 is 14 residues long. V trimming: 4 bases; J trimming: 7 bases; junction bases outside the gene matches: 6. Germline lookup yields CDR1 SEHNR and CDR2 FQNEAQ (reference sequence). For the CDR3, the DNA is TGTGCCAGCAGCTCCGGGACAGGGGTTGGGACCCAGTACTTC. It specifies CASSSGTGVGTQYF.

This clonotype was observed many times. The chain combines TRBV10-1 with TRBJ2-4, with D hard to call. CDR3 length: 13 amino acids. Germline lookup yields CDR1 WNHNN and CDR2 SYGVQD (reference sequence). V gave up 0 bases and J gave up 3 bases, with 3 bases separating them. Written as DNA, the CDR3 is TGCGCCAGCAGTGAGTCTCTCAAAAACATTCAGTACTTC. Residues: CASSESLKNIQYF.